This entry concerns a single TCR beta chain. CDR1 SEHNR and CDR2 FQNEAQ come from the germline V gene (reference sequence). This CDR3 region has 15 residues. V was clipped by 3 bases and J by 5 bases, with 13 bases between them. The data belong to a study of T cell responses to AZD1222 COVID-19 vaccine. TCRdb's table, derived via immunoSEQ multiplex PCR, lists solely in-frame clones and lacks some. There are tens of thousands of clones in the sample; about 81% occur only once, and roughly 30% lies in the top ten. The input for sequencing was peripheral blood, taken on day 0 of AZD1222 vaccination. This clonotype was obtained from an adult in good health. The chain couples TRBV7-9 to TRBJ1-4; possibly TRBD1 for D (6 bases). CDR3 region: CASSFTQGRNEKLFF. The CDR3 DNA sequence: TGTGCCAGCAGCTTTACACAGGGACGGAATGAAAAACTGTTTTTT.